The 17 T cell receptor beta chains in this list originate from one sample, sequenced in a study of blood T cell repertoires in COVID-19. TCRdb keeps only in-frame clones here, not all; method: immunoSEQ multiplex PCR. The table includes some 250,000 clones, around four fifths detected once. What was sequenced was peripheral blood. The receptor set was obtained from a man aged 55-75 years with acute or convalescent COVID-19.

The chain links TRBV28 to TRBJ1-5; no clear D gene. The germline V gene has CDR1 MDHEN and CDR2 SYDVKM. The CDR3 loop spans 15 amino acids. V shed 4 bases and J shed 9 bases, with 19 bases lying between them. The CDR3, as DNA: TGTGCCAGCAGTTCACACACCGCCGTGGAGGCGCCCCAGCATTTT. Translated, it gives CASSSHTAVEAPQHF.

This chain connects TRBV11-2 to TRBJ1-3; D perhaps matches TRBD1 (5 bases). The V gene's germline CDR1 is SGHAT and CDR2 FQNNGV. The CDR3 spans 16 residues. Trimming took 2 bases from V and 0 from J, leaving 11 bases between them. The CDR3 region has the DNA TGTGCCAGCAGCTTACCGGGACTACTCTCTGGAAACACCATATATTTT. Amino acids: CASSLPGLLSGNTIYF.

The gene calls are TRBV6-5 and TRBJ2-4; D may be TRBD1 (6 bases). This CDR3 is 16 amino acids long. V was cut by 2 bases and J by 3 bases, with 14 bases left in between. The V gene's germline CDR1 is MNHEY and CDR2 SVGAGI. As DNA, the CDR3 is TGTGCCAGCAGTTACGGGTCCGAGACAGGCAAAAACATTCAGTACTTC. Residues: CASSYGSETGKNIQYF.

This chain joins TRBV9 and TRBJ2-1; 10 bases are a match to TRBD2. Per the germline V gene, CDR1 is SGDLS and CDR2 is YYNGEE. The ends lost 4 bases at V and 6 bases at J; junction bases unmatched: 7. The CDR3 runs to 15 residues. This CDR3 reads CASSPTSGLINEQFF. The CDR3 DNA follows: TGTGCCAGCAGCCCGACTAGCGGGTTAATCAATGAGCAGTTCTTC.

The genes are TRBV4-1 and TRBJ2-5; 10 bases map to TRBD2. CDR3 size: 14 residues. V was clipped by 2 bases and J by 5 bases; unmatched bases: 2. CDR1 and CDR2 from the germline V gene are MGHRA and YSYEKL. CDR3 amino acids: CASSQLSGRETQYF. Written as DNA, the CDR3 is TGCGCCAGCAGCCAACTTAGCGGGAGGGAGACCCAGTACTTC.

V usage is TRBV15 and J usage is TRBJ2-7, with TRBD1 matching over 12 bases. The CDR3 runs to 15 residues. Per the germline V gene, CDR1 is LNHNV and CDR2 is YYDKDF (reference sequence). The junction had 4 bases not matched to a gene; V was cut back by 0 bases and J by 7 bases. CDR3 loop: CATSRDRDRGLEQYF. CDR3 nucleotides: TGTGCCACCAGCAGAGATAGGGACAGGGGGCTTGAGCAGTACTTC. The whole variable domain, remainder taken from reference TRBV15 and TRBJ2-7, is DAMVIQNPRYQVTQFGKPVTLSCSQTLNHNVMYWYQQKSSQAPKLLFHYYDKDFNNEADTPDNFQSRRPNTSFCFLDIRSPGLGDTAMYLCATSRDRDRGLEQYFGPGTRLTVT.

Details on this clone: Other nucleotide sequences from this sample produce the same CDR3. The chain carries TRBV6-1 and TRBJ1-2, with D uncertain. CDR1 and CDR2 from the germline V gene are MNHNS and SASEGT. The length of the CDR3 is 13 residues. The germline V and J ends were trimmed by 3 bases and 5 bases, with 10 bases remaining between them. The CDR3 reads CASSDPGDYGYTF. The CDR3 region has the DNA TGTGCCAGCAGTGACCCAGGCGATTATGGCTACACCTTC.

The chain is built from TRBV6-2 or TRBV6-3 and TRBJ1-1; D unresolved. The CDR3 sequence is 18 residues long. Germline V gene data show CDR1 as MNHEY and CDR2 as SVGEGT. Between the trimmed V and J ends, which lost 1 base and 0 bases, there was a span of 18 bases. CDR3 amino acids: CASSYFTIGLFLNTEAFF. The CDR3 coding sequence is TGTGCCAGCAGTTACTTCACAATTGGACTTTTCTTGAACACTGAAGCTTTCTTT.

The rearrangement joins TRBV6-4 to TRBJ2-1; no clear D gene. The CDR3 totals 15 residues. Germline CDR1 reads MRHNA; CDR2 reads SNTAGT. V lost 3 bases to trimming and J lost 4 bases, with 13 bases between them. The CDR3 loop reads CASSELSGPYNEQFF. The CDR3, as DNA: TGTGCCAGCAGTGAACTGTCTGGGCCGTACAATGAGCAGTTCTTC.

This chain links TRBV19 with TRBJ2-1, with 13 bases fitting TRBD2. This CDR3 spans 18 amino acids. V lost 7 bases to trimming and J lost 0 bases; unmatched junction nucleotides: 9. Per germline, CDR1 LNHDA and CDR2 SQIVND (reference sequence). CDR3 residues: CASTNRTSGGYSYNEQFF. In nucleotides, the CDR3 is TGTGCCAGTACCAACCGGACTAGCGGGGGATACTCCTACAATGAGCAGTTCTTC. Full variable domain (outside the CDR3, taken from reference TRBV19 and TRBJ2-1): DGGITQSPKYLFRKEGQNVTLSCEQNLNHDAMYWYRQDPGQGLRLIYYSQIVNDFQKGDIAEGYSVSREKKESFPLTVTSAQKNPTAFYLCASTNRTSGGYSYNEQFFGPGTRLTVL.

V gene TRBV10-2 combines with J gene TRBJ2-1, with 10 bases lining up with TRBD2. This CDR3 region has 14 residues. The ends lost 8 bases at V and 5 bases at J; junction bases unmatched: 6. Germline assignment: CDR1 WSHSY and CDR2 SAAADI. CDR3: CASRSSGGNNEQFF. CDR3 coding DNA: TGCGCCAGCCGTTCTAGCGGGGGAAACAATGAGCAGTTCTTC.

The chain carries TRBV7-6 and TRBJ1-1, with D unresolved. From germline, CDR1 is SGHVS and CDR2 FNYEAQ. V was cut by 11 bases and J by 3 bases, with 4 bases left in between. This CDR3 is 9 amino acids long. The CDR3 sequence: CAGYTEAFF. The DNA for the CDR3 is TGTGCCGGCTACACTGAAGCTTTCTTT.

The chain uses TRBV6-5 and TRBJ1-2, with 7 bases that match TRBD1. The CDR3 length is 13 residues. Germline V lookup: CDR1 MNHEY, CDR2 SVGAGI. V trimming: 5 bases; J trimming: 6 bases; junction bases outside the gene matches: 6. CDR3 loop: CASSLDRDNGYTF. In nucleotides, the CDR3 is TGTGCCAGCAGTCTCGACAGGGATAATGGCTACACCTTC.

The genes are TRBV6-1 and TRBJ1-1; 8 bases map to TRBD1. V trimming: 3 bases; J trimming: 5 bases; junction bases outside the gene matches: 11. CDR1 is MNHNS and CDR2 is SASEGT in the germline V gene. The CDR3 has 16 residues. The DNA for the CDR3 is TGTGCCAGCAGTGACCCAAGCAGGGGGCTAGGAACTGAAGCTTTCTTT. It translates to CASSDPSRGLGTEAFF.

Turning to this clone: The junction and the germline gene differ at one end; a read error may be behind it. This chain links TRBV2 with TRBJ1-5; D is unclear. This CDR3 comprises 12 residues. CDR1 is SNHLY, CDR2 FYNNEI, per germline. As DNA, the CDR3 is TGTGCCAGCAGCGAAGAGCAAAGGCCCCAGCATTTT. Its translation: CASSEEQRPQHF.

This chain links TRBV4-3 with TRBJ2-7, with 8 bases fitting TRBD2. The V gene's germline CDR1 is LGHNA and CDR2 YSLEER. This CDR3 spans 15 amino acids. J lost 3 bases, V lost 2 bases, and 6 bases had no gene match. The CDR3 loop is CASSQPSGRFYEQYF. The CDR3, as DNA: TGCGCCAGCAGCCAACCTAGCGGGCGATTCTACGAGCAGTACTTC.

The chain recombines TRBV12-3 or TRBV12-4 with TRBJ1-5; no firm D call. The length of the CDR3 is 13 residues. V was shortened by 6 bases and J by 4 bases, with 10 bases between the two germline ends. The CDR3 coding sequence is TGTGCCAGCAGGACGACTGGAAATCAGCCCCAGCATTTT. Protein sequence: CASRTTGNQPQHF.